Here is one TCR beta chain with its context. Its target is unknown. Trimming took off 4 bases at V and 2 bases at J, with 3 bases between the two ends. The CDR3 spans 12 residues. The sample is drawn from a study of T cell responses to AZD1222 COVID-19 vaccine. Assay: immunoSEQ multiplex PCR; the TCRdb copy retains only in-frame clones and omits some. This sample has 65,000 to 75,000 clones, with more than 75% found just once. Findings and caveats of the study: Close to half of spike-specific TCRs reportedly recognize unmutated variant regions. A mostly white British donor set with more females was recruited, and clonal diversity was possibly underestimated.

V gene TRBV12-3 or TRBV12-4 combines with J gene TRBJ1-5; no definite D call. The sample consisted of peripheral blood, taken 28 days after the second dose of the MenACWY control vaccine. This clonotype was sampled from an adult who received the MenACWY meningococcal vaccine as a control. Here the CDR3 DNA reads TGTGCCAGCAGTTCCGGCAATCAGCCCCAGCATTTT. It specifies CASSSGNQPQHF.